This T cell receptor beta chain was sequenced for a study of graft-versus-host responses after intestinal transplantation. V dropped 2 bases and J dropped 3; count of bases not matched to a gene: 3. The V gene's germline CDR1 is SGDLS and CDR2 YYNGEE. The CDR3 totals 14 residues. With regard to this clone: Its target is not known.

Produced via immunoSEQ multiplex PCR; TCRdb's table is partial and in-frame only. The sample includes 130,000 or so clones, around nine tenths seen only once; the top ten take over 0.15%. The sequenced sample was unstimulated CD4+ T cells sorted from spleen or lymph node cells, obtained before intestinal transplant. This chain connects TRBV9 to TRBJ1-1, with TRBD1 matching 8 bases. The sequence was collected from a human donor who received an intestinal transplant. CDR3 sequence reads: CASSVTGQDTEAFF. CDR3 in DNA: TGTGCCAGCAGCGTGACGGGACAGGACACTGAAGCTTTCTTT.